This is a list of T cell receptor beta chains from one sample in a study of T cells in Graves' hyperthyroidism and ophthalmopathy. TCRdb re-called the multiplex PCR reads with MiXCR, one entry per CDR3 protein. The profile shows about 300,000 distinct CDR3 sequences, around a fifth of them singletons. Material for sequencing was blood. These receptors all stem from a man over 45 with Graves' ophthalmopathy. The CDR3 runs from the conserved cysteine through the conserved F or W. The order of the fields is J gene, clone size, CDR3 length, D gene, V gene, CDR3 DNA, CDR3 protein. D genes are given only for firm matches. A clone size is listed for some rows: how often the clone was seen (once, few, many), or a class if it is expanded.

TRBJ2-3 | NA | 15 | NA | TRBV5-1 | TGCGCCAGCAGCCAAGTTCCTCGAGGGGCCCATACGCAGTATTTT | CASSQVPRGAHTQYF
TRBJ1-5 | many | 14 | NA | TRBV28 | TGTGCCAGCAGTTTATTAGAGGGGTATCAGCCCCAGCATTTT | CASSLLEGYQPQHF
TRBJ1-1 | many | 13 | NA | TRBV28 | TGTGCCAGCATCCGACCAGGGACCACTGAAGCTTTCTTT | CASIRPGTTEAFF
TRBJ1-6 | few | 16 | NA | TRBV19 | TGTGCCAGTAGGAGGACAGCCAGCTCCTATAATTCACCCCTCCACTTT | CASRRTASSYNSPLHF
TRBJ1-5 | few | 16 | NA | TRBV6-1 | TGTGCCAGCAGTGCCCTAGCGACAGATAGCAATCAGCCCCAGCATTTT | CASSALATDSNQPQHF
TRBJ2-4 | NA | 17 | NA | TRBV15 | TGTGCCACCAGCAGAGATGGGGGAAGGATAGCCAAAAACATTCAGTACTTC | CATSRDGGRIAKNIQYF
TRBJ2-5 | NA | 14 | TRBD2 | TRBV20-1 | TGCAGTGGTCTTGCGGGAGCCGGGGGAGAGACCCAGTACTTC | CSGLAGAGGETQYF
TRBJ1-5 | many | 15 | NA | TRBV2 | TGTGCCAGCAGTGTCCGGGGAGGAGGGAATCAGCCCCAGCATTTT | CASSVRGGGNQPQHF
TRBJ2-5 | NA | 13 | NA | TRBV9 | TGTGCCAGCGGAGGGGGGCGCGAGGAGACCCAGTACTTC | CASGGGREETQYF
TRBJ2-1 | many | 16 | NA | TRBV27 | TGTGCCAGCAGTTCTCCCGGACGACAATCGTCGGGTGAGCAGTTCTTC | CASSSPGRQSSGEQFF
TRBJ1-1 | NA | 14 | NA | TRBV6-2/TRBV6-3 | TGTGCCAGCAGTTACTCGACGGCAGGGTATGCAGCTTTCTTT | CASSYSTAGYAAFF
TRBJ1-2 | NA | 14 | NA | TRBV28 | TGTGCCAGCAGTACCGGACACCCAAACTATGGCTACACCTTC | CASSTGHPNYGYTF
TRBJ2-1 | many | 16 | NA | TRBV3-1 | TGTGCCAGCAGCCAAGGAAGCGGACCACCCTACAATGAGCAGTTCTTC | CASSQGSGPPYNEQFF
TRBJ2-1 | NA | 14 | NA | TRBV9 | TGTGCCAGCAGCGTAGGGAATAGCGCGAGGGAGCAGTTCTTC | CASSVGNSAREQFF
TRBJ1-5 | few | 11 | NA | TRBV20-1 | TGCAGTGCTAGAGTGGGGGAGCCCCAGCATTTT | CSARVGEPQHF
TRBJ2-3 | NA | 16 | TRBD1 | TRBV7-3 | TGTGCCAGCAGCTCAGGACAGGGGTTAGGAACAGATACGCAGTATTTT | CASSSGQGLGTDTQYF
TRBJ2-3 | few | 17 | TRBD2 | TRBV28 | TGTGCCAGCAGGCGCGCTAGCGGCTTACCTAGCACAGATACGCAGTATTTT | CASRRASGLPSTDTQYF
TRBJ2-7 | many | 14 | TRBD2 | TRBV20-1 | TGCAGTGCTACCCAACTAGCGGGGGGATACGAGCAGTACTTC | CSATQLAGGYEQYF
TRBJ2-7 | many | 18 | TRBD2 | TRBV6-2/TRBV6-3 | TGTGCCAGCAGTTACTGGGGACTAGCGGGCCCGGTTGGTGACGAGCAGTACTTC | CASSYWGLAGPVGDEQYF
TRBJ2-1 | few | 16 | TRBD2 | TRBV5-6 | TGTGCCAGCAGCTTGGCGGGACTAGCGCCATACAATGAGCAGTTCTTC | CASSLAGLAPYNEQFF
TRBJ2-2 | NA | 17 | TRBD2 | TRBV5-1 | TGCGCCAGCAGCTTTACCGCTAGCGGGGCGAACACCCGGGAGCTGTTTTTT | CASSFTASGANTRELFF
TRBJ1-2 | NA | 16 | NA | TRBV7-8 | TGTGCCAGCAGCTTAGTATCGACCGCGGGTCGTTATGGCTACACCTTC | CASSLVSTAGRYGYTF
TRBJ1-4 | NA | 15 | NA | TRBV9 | TGTGCCAGCAGCGTAGCTACGGGGTCTAATGAAAAACTGTTTTTT | CASSVATGSNEKLFF
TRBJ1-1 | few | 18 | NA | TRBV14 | TGTGCCAGCAGCCCGATTGGGGCCAGGGATGGGCGAAGGACTGAAGCTTTCTTT | CASSPIGARDGRRTEAFF
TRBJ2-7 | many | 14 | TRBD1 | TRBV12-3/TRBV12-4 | TGTGCCAGCAGTCCGACAGGGGGCGGCTACGAGCAGTACTTC | CASSPTGGGYEQYF
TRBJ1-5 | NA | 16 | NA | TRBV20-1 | TGCAGTGCTAGAGCCTTAGGGATAAACAGCAATCAGCCCCAGCATTTT | CSARALGINSNQPQHF
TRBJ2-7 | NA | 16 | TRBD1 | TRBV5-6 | TGTGCCAGCAGCTTGTTAGATCATCAGGGGGACCACGAGCAGTACTTC | CASSLLDHQGDHEQYF
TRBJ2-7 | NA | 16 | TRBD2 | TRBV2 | TGTGCCAGCAGTGAACTAGCGGGAGGGCAAGGACACGAGCAGTACTTC | CASSELAGGQGHEQYF
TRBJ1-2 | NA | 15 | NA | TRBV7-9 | TGTGCCAGCAGCTTAGGTGTACCAGGGGTAATTGGCTACACCTTC | CASSLGVPGVIGYTF
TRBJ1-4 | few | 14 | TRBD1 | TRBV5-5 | TGTGCCAGCAGCACGGGGGACAGTAATGAAAAACTGTTTTTT | CASSTGDSNEKLFF
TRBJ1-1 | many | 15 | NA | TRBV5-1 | TGCGCCAGCAGCTTGGAGGTGGCCCTGAACACTGAAGCTTTCTTT | CASSLEVALNTEAFF
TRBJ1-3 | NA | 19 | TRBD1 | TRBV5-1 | TGCGCCAGCAGCTTGGGTACAGGGGGTTCCCTATCCTCTGGAAACACCATATATTTT | CASSLGTGGSLSSGNTIYF
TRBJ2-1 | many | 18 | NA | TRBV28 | TGTGCCAGCACCACGGACTCCGTGGCGGGGCCTACCTACAATGAGCAGTTCTTC | CASTTDSVAGPTYNEQFF
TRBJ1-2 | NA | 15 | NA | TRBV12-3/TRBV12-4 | TGTGCCAGCAGTTTGGTGGGGGCCCCTAACTATGGCTACACCTTC | CASSLVGAPNYGYTF
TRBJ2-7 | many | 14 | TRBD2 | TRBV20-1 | TGCAGTGCTAGAACGGCTAGCGGGCCTTACGAGCAGTACTTC | CSARTASGPYEQYF
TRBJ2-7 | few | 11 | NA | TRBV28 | TGTGCCAGCCTCACCGGCTACGAGCAGTACTTC | CASLTGYEQYF
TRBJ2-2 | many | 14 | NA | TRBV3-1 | TGTGCCAGCAGCCAAGCCCCTAACACCGGGGAGCTGTTTTTT | CASSQAPNTGELFF
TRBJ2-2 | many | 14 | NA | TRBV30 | TGTGCCTGGGAACTGGGTACGAACACCGGGGAGCTGTTTTTT | CAWELGTNTGELFF
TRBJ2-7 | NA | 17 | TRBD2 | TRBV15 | TGTGCCACCAGCACTTATTTTGCGGGAGGAAACTCCTACGAGCAGTACTTC | CATSTYFAGGNSYEQYF
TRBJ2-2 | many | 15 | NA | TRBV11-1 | TGTGCCAGCAGCTTAGTCAGGGGCGGCACCGGGGAGCTGTTTTTT | CASSLVRGGTGELFF
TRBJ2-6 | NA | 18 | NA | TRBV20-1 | TGCAGTGCTAGAGACCGGGACCGCCTCCACTCTGGGGCCAACGTCCTGACTTTC | CSARDRDRLHSGANVLTF
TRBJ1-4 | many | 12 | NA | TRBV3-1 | TGTGCCAGCAGCCAAGTCGAAGAAAAACTGTTTTTT | CASSQVEEKLFF
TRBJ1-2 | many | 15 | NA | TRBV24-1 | TGTGCCACCAGTGACGGCGGGAGGGGCGTCTATGGCTACACCTTC | CATSDGGRGVYGYTF
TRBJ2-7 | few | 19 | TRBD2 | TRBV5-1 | TGCGCCAGCAGCTTGGATCTAGCGGGAGAATCGGCATTCTCCTACGAGCAGTACTTC | CASSLDLAGESAFSYEQYF
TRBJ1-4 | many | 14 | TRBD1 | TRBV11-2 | TGTGCCAGCAGCGTCGACAGGGGATGGGAAAAACTGTTTTTT | CASSVDRGWEKLFF
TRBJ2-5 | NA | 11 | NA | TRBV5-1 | TGCGCCAGCAGCCTGGACGAGGCCCAGTACTTC | CASSLDEAQYF
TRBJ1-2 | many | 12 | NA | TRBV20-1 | TGCAGTGCTAGCGCACTCCCGGAGGGCTACACCTTC | CSASALPEGYTF
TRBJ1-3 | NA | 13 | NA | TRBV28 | TGTGCCAGCAGCGTGGGCAACGGAAACACCATATATTTT | CASSVGNGNTIYF
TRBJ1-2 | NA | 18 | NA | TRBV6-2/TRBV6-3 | TGTGCCAGCAACCCGTGGGGGGGAGGGAGTTTCGCTCGGGATGGCTACACCTTC | CASNPWGGGSFARDGYTF
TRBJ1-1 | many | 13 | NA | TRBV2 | TGTGCCAGTGTCTGGGGAACGAACACTGAAGCTTTCTTT | CASVWGTNTEAFF